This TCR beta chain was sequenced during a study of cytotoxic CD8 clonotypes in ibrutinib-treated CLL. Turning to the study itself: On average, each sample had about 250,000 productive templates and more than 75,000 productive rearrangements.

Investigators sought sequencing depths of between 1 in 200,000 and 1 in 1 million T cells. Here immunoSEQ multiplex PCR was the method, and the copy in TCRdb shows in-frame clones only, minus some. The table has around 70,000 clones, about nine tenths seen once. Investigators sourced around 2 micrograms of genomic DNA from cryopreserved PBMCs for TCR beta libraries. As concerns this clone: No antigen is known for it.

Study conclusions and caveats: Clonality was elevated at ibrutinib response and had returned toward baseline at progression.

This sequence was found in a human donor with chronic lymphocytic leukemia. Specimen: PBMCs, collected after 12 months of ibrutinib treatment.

In DNA form, the CDR3 reads TGCAGCGTCGTGGGACTAGCGGGAGGTACACCGAGCTCCTACAATGAGCAGTTCTTC. Translated: CSVVGLAGGTPSSYNEQFF. V gene TRBV29-1 combines with J gene TRBJ2-1, with 15 positions matching TRBD2. The length of the CDR3 is 19 residues. The V and J ends lost 6 bases and 0 bases, in that order; junction bases with no gene match: 12. Germline assignment: CDR1 SQVTM and CDR2 ANQGSEA.